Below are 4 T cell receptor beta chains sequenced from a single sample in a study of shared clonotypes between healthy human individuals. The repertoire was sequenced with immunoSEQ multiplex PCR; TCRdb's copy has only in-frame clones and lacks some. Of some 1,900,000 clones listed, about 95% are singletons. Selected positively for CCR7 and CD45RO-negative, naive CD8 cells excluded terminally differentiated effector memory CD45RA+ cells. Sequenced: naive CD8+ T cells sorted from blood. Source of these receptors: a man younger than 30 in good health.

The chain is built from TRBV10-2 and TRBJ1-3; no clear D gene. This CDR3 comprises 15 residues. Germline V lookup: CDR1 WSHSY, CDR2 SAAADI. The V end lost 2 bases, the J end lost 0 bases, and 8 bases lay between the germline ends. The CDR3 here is CASSEDGSSGNTIYF. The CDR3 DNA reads TGCGCCAGCAGTGAGGACGGTAGCTCTGGAAACACCATATATTTT.

The CDR3, as DNA: TGTGCCAGCAGCCTCCGCGGGGACAGGGGGTACGAGCAGTACTTC. It encodes CASSLRGDRGYEQYF. This sequence joins TRBV7-9 and TRBJ2-7; 11 bases line up with TRBD1. With V trimmed by 5 bases and J by 4 bases, 7 bases remained unmatched. This CDR3 has 15 amino acids. Germline CDR1 reads SEHNR; CDR2 reads FQNEAQ (reference sequence). Full variable domain (rest looked up from reference TRBV7-9 and TRBJ2-7): DTGVSQNPRHKITKRGQNVTFRCDPISEHNRLYWYRQTLGQGPEFLTYFQNEAQLEKSRLLSDRFSAERPKGSFSTLEIQRTEQGDSAMYLCASSLRGDRGYEQYFGPGTRLTVT.

CDR3 in amino acids: CASSPWSSYEQYF. Written as DNA, the CDR3 is TGTGCCAGCAGTCCGTGGAGTTCCTACGAGCAGTACTTC. The chain joins TRBV28 to TRBJ2-7; D is ambiguous. The germline CDR1 and CDR2 sequences are MDHEN and SYDVKM. The CDR3 covers 13 residues. With 5 bases removed from V and 1 base from J, the gap between germline ends came to 9 bases.

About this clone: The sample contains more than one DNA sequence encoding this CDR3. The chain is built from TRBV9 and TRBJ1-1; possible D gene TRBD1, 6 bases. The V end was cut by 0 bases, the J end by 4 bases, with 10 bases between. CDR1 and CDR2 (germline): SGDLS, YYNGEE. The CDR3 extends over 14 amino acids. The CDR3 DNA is TGTGCCAGCAGCGTAGCAGGGGTTGGCACTGAAGCTTTCTTT. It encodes CASSVAGVGTEAFF.